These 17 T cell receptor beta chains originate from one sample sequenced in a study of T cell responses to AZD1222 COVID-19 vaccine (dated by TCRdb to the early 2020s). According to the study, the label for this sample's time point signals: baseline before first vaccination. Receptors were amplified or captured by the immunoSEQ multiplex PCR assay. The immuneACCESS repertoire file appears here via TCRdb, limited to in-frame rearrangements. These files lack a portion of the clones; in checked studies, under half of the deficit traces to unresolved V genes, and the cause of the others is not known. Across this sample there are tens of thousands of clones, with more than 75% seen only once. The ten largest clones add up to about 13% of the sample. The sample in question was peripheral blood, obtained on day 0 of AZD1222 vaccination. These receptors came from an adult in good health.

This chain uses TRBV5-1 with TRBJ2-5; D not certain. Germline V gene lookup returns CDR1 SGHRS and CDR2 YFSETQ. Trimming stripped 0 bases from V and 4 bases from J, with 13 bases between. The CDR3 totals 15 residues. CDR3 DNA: TGCGCCAGCAGCTTGGAGGACGCCCGAGGAGAGACCCAGTACTTC. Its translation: CASSLEDARGETQYF.

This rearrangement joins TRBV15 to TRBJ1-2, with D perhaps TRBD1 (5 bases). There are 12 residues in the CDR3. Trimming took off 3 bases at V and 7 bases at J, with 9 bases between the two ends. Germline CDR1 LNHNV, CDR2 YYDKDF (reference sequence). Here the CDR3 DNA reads TGTGCCACCAGCAGTCAACAGGCTGGCTACACCTTC. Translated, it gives CATSSQQAGYTF.

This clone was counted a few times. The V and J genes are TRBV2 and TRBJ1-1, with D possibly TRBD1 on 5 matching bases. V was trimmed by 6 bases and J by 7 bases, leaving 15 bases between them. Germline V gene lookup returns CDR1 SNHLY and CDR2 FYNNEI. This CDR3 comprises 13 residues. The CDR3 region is CASSGLRGGEAFF. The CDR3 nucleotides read TGTGCCAGCAGCGGGCTGAGGGGCGGTGAAGCTTTCTTT.

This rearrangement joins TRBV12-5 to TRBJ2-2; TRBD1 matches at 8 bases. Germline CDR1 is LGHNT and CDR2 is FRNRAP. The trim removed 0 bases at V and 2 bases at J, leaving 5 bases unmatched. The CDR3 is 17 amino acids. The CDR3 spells CASGLVLAGGNTGELFF. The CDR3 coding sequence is TGTGCTAGTGGTTTGGTACTTGCAGGGGGCAACACCGGGGAGCTGTTTTTT.

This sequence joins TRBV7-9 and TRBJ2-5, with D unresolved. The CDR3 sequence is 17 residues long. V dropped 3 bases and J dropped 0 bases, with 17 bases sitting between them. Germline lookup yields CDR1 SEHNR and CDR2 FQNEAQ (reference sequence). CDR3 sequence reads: CASSFFPRTSYQETQYF. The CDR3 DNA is TGTGCCAGCAGCTTTTTCCCCCGCACTTCGTACCAAGAGACCCAGTACTTC. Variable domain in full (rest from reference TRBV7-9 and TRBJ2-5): DTGVSQNPRHKITKRGQNVTFRCDPISEHNRLYWYRQTLGQGPEFLTYFQNEAQLEKSRLLSDRFSAERPKGSFSTLEIQRTEQGDSAMYLCASSFFPRTSYQETQYFGPGTRLLVL.

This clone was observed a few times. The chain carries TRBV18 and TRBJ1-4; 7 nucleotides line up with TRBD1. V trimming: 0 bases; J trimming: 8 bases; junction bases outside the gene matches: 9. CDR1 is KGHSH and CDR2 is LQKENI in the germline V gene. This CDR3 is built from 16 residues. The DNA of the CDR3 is TGTGCCAGCTCACCACCGAACAGGGGCGGTTTAGAAAAACTGTTTTTT. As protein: CASSPPNRGGLEKLFF.

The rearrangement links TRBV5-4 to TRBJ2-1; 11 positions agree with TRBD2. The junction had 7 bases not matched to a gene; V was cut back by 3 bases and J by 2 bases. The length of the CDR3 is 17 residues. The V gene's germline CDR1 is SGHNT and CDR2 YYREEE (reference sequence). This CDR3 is CASSSLAGGNTYNEQFF. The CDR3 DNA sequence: TGTGCCAGCAGCTCCTTAGCGGGGGGGAATACCTACAATGAGCAGTTCTTC.

The DNA for the CDR3 is TGTGCCAGCAGTGAGAGCGGGGGGCCCTACAATGAGCAGTTCTTC. Its translation: CASSESGGPYNEQFF. The gene calls are TRBV6-4 and TRBJ2-1; TRBD2 agrees at 9 bases. Germline CDR1 reads MRHNA; CDR2 reads SNTAGT. Trimming cost V 3 bases and J 2 bases; bases outside gene matches: 2. The CDR3 consists of 15 residues.

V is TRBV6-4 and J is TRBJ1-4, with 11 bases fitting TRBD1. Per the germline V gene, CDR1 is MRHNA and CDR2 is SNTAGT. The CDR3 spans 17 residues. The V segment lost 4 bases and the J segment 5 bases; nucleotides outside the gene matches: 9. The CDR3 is CASSAVPGQGGNEKLFF. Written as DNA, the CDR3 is TGTGCCAGCAGTGCCGTCCCGGGACAGGGGGGGAATGAAAAACTGTTTTTT.

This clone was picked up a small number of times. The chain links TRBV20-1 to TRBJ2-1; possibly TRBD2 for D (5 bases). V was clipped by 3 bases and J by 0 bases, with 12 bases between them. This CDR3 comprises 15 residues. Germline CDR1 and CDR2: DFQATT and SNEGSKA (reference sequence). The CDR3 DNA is TGCAGTGCTAGTCGGGAATTTAGCTCCTACAATGAGCAGTTCTTC. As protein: CSASREFSSYNEQFF.

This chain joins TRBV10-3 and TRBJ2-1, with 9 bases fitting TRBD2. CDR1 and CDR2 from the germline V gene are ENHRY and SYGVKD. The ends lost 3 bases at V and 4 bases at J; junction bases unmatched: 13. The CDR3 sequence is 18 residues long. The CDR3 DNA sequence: TGTGCCATCAGTGAAGGATCGGTCGCGGGGGGGAGATACAATGAGCAGTTCTTC. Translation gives CAISEGSVAGGRYNEQFF.

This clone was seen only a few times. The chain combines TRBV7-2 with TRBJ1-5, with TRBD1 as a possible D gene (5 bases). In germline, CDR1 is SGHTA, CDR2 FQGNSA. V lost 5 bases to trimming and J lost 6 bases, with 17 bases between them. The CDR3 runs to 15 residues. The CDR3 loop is CASSSGTREGQPQHF. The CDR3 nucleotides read TGTGCCAGCAGCAGCGGGACCCGGGAAGGTCAGCCCCAGCATTTT.

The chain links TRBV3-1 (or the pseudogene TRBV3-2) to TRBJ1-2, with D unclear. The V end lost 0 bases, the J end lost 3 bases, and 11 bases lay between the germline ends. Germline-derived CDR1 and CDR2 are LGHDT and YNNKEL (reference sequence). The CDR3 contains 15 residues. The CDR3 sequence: CASSQEGGPYYGYTF. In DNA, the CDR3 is TGTGCCAGCAGCCAAGAAGGCGGGCCCTACTATGGCTACACCTTC.

Here the CDR3 reads CASSLSLGGINSPLHF. The CDR3 DNA reads TGTGCCAGCTCACTATCACTCGGGGGGATCAATTCACCCCTCCACTTT. This rearrangement joins TRBV18 to TRBJ1-6; D might be TRBD1 (5 bases). The CDR3 spans 16 residues. From germline, CDR1 is KGHSH and CDR2 LQKENI. The V end was cut by 4 bases, the J end by 7 bases, with 17 bases between.

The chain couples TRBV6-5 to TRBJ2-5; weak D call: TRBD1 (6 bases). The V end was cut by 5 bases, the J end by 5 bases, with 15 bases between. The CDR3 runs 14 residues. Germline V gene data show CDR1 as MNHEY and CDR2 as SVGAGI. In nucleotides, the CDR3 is TGTGCCAGCAGTAGAGGGACAACCGGGGAGACCCAGTACTTC. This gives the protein CASSRGTTGETQYF.

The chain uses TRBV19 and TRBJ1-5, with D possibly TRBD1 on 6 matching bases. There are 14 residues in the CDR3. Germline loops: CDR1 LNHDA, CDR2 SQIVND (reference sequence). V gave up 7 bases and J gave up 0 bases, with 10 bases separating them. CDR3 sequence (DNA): TGTGCCAGTACCTTGGGACATAGCAATCAGCCCCAGCATTTT. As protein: CASTLGHSNQPQHF.

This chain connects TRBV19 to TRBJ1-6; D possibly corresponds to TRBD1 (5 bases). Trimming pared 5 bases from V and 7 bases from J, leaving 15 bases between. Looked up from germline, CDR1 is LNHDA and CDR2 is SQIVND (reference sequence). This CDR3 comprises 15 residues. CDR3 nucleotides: TGTGCCAGTAGTCCTTTACCCCGGGGGAATTCACCCCTCCACTTT. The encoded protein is CASSPLPRGNSPLHF.